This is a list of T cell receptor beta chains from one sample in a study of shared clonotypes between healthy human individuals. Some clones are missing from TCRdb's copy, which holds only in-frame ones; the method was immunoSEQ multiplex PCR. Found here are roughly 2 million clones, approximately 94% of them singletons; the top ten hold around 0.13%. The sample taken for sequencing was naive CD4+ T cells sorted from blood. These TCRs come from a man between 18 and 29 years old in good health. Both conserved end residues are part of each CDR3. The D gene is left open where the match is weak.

DNA: TGTGCCAGCTCACCACCGGGGGACCTTGAAGCTTTCTTT
CDR3: CASSPPGDLEAFF
V: TRBV18
J: TRBJ1-1
D: NA

DNA: TGTGCCTGGAGGGGTCGTAGCACCGGGGAGCTGTTTTTT
CDR3: CAWRGRSTGELFF
V: TRBV30
J: TRBJ2-2
D: NA

DNA: TGTGCCAGCAGCTACATACCTCGGTTGTCCGGGGAGCTGTTTTTT
CDR3: CASSYIPRLSGELFF
V: TRBV13
J: TRBJ2-2
D: NA

DNA: TGTGCCAGCAGCTTTGGAGACCTTAATCAGCCCCAGCATTTT
CDR3: CASSFGDLNQPQHF
V: TRBV2
J: TRBJ1-5
D: NA

DNA: TGTGCCAGCAGCTTCGACAGCGCGAACACCGGGGAGCTGTTTTTT
CDR3: CASSFDSANTGELFF
V: TRBV7-2
J: TRBJ2-2
D: NA

DNA: TGTGCAAGTCGCTCAAAAGGGACTCAAGAGACCCAGTACTTC
CDR3: CASRSKGTQETQYF
V: TRBV12-2
J: TRBJ2-5
D: NA

DNA: TGTGCCAGCAGCTTGGGTTCTAGCGGGGGCCAAGAGACCCAGTACTTC
CDR3: CASSLGSSGGQETQYF
V: TRBV5-4
J: TRBJ2-5
D: TRBD2

DNA: TGCGCCAGCAGGCTGGGCCCAACTAATGAAAAACTGTTTTTT
CDR3: CASRLGPTNEKLFF
V: TRBV5-1
J: TRBJ1-4
D: NA

DNA: TGTGCCTGGAGTGTACTAGCGGGGAACTACGAGCAGTACTTC
CDR3: CAWSVLAGNYEQYF
V: TRBV30
J: TRBJ2-7
D: TRBD2

DNA: TGCGCCAGCAGCCAAGATATCGGGGCCGGCAATCAGCCCCAGCATTTT
CDR3: CASSQDIGAGNQPQHF
V: TRBV4-3
J: TRBJ1-5
D: NA